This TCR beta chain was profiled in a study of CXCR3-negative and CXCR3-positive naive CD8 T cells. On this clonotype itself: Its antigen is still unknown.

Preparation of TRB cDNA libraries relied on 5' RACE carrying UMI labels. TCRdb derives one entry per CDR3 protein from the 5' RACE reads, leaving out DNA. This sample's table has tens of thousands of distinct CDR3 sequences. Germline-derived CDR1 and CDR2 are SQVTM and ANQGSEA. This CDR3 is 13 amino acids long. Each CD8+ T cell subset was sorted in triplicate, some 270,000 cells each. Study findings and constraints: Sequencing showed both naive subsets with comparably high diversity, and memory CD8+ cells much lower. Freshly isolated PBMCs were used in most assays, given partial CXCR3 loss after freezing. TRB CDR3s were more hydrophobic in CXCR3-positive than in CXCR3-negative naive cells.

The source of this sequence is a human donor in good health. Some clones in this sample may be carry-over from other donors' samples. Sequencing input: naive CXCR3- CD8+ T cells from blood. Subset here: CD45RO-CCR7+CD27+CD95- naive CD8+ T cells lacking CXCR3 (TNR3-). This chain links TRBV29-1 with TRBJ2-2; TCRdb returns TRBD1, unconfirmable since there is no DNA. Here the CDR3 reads CSVTGAHTGELFF.